This T cell receptor (beta chain) is drawn from a study of yellow fever vaccine responses in identical twins. Findings and caveats of the study: Reportedly, twins' vaccine T cell responses looked partly convergent and partly personalized.

J gave up 9 bases and V 3 bases, and 10 bases lay outside the gene matches. There are 15 residues in the CDR3. From germline, CDR1 is LNHDA and CDR2 SQIVND (reference sequence). A note on this clonotype: The target antigen is unknown.

Each CDR3 protein gets one entry after TCRdb re-called the RT-PCR reads with MiXCR. The sample lists about 23,000 distinct CDR3 sequences, under 80% occurring once. The sample in question was T cells from blood (PBMCs), unsorted or a sorted subset (not recorded which), obtained before or after yellow fever vaccination (not recorded which). The receptor comes from a woman between 18 and 30 years old who received the yellow fever vaccine. The genes are TRBV19 and TRBJ2-1, with 8 bases aligning to TRBD1. The CDR3 sequence: CASSMRQGARGEQFF. Here the CDR3 DNA reads TGTGCCAGTAGTATGCGTCAGGGGGCTAGGGGTGAGCAGTTCTTC.